These 32 T cell receptor beta chains were all obtained from the same sample, sequenced in a study of T cell responses to AZD1222 COVID-19 vaccine. Repertoires were generated with immunoSEQ multiplex PCR, while TCRdb's copy carries only in-frame clones and drops some. The data show approximately 97,000 clones, about 88% seen once. The starting material was peripheral blood, obtained on day 0 of AZD1222 vaccination. These receptors were collected from an adult in good health.

Comments on this clone: Other DNA sequences in this sample translate to the same CDR3. The gene calls are TRBV7-9 and TRBJ2-7; D may correspond to TRBD1 or TRBD2 (5 bases each). Germline V gene lookup returns CDR1 SEHNR and CDR2 FQNEAQ (reference sequence). CDR3 length equals 14 residues. Trimming took 6 bases from V and 0 from J, leaving 12 bases between them. CDR3 nucleotides: TGTGCCAGCAGTCCCGGGACCGTCTCCTACGAGCAGTACTTC. Amino acid sequence: CASSPGTVSYEQYF.

The chain uses TRBV19 and TRBJ2-3; D may be TRBD2 (5 bases). The CDR3 totals 16 residues. Germline CDR1 and CDR2: LNHDA and SQIVND (reference sequence). V lost 1 base and J 1 base, leaving 12 bases between the germline ends. Here the CDR3 DNA reads TGTGCCAGTAGTATAGCGTCGGGGTTGGGCACAGATACGCAGTATTTT. Encoded protein: CASSIASGLGTDTQYF.

This clone has only one observation. This sequence joins TRBV5-1 and TRBJ2-1; 7 bases are shared with TRBD2. Trimming cost V 1 base and J 6 bases; bases outside gene matches: 7. Germline V gives CDR1 SGHRS, CDR2 YFSETQ. This CDR3 has 15 residues. CDR3 protein: CASSLQAGASNEQFF. The CDR3 region has the DNA TGCGCCAGCAGCTTGCAGGCGGGAGCCAGCAATGAGCAGTTCTTC.

This chain connects TRBV28 to TRBJ2-2, with 7 bases fitting TRBD2. This CDR3 contains 14 residues. The trim removed 5 bases at V and 5 bases at J, leaving 5 bases unmatched. Germline lookup yields CDR1 MDHEN and CDR2 SYDVKM. CDR3 sequence reads: CASSPAGRTGELFF. The CDR3 nucleotides are TGTGCCAGCAGTCCCGCCGGGAGGACCGGGGAGCTGTTTTTT.

The genes are TRBV4-2 and TRBJ1-2, with D hard to call. CDR1 is LGHNA and CDR2 is YNFKEQ in the germline V gene. The germline V and J ends were trimmed by 0 bases and 3 bases, with 8 bases remaining between them. The CDR3 loop spans 14 amino acids. The CDR3 reads CASSQEGEYYGYTF. The CDR3 nucleotides are TGTGCCAGCAGCCAAGAAGGAGAGTACTATGGCTACACCTTC.

The chain links TRBV19 to TRBJ1-1; D unresolved. The CDR3 loop spans 15 amino acids. Trimming pared 4 bases from V and 1 base from J, leaving 13 bases between. The germline CDR1 and CDR2 sequences are LNHDA and SQIVND (reference sequence). CDR3 nucleotide sequence: TGTGCCAGTAGTACCGTAGCAGGAGGGAACACTGAAGCTTTCTTT. Its translation: CASSTVAGGNTEAFF.

The rearrangement joins TRBV13 to TRBJ2-6; D might be TRBD2 (5 bases). CDR1 and CDR2 from the germline V gene are PRHDT and FYEKMQ (reference sequence). The V end lost 0 bases, the J end lost 8 bases, and 11 bases lay between the germline ends. The CDR3 contains 15 residues. The DNA for the CDR3 is TGTGCCAGCAGCTTAGGTCCCCCGGGGACCAACGTCCTGACTTTC. It translates to CASSLGPPGTNVLTF.

J is TRBJ1-4 and V is TRBV5-1; tentatively, D is TRBD1 (6 bases). The CDR3 covers 15 residues. V gave up 3 bases and J gave up 8 bases, with 17 bases separating them. Germline V CDR1 and CDR2: SGHRS, YFSETQ. The CDR3 is CASSWRGGREEKLFF. In DNA, the CDR3 is TGCGCCAGCAGCTGGAGAGGGGGAAGGGAAGAAAAACTGTTTTTT. The variable domain in full, with the rest retrieved from reference TRBV5-1 and TRBJ1-4, is KAGVTQTPRYLIKTRGQQVTLSCSPISGHRSVSWYQQTPGQGLQFLFEYFSETQRNKGNFPGRFSGRQFSNSRSEMNVSTLELGDSALYLCASSWRGGREEKLFFGSGTQLSVL.

The genes are TRBV9 and TRBJ2-1; 10 nucleotides match TRBD1. The germline gives CDR1 SGDLS, CDR2 YYNGEE. This CDR3 is built from 15 residues. V lost 7 bases to trimming and J lost 4 bases; unmatched junction nucleotides: 8. In DNA form, the CDR3 reads TGTGCCAGCGCTGGACAGGGGGTGAATTACAATGAGCAGTTCTTC. It codes for CASAGQGVNYNEQFF.

This chain joins TRBV16 and TRBJ2-1; possibly TRBD2 for D (5 bases). CDR1 KGHSY and CDR2 FQNENV come from the germline V gene. This CDR3 is built from 15 residues. The V end lost 4 bases, the J end lost 8 bases, and 18 bases lay between the germline ends. In DNA form, the CDR3 reads TGTGCCAGCAGCCCCCTCGGGGTAGGGAAGGATGAGCAGTTCTTC. This codes for CASSPLGVGKDEQFF.

V and J are TRBV3-1 (or the pseudogene TRBV3-2) and TRBJ1-2, with 7 bases aligning to TRBD1. Germline V gives CDR1 LGHDT, CDR2 YNNKEL (reference sequence). The CDR3 is 14 amino acids. V trimming: 4 bases; J trimming: 4 bases; junction bases outside the gene matches: 6. CDR3 DNA: TGTGCCAGCAGCCTCCAACAGGGGCTCTATGGCTACACCTTC. It yields the protein CASSLQQGLYGYTF.

This chain connects TRBV20-1 to TRBJ2-5; no definite D call. Germline values: CDR1 DFQATT, CDR2 SNEGSKA (reference sequence). This CDR3 spans 11 amino acids. V lost 6 bases, J lost 5 bases, and 10 bases lay in between. The CDR3 spells CSAAVRETQYF. The CDR3 nucleotides are TGCAGTGCCGCAGTTCGGGAGACCCAGTACTTC.

This clone was observed a single time. The chain uses TRBV2 and TRBJ1-5; no definite D call. This CDR3 is 15 amino acids long. V shed 6 bases and J shed 2 bases, with 14 bases lying between them. Germline V lookup: CDR1 SNHLY, CDR2 FYNNEI. The CDR3 region has the DNA TGTGCCAGCAGAACGACAAGTGGCGGCAATCAGCCCCAGCATTTT. This codes for CASRTTSGGNQPQHF.

CDR3 sequence reads: CASTPQVTGNYGYTF. The CDR3 region has the DNA TGTGCCAGCACCCCCCAAGTCACGGGGAACTATGGCTACACCTTC. The genes are TRBV9 and TRBJ1-2; the D is unclear. Germline CDR1 is SGDLS and CDR2 is YYNGEE. The CDR3 totals 15 residues. V was clipped by 6 bases and J by 2 bases, with 17 bases between them.

Sample share makes this clone medium-sized. The rearrangement links TRBV28 to TRBJ2-1; D may be TRBD2 (7 bases). Germline V gene sequence: CDR1 MDHEN, CDR2 SYDVKM. Between the trimmed V and J ends, which lost 7 bases and 8 bases, there was a span of 15 bases. The CDR3 runs 13 residues. The CDR3 DNA is TGTGCCAGCATGGGGGGGCATAGGGATGAGCAGTTCTTC. Translating gives CASMGGHRDEQFF. The variable domain in full, with the rest retrieved from reference TRBV28 and TRBJ2-1, is DVKVTQSSRYLVKRTGEKVFLECVQDMDHENMFWYRQDPGLGLRLIYFSYDVKMKEKGDIPEGYSVSREKKERFSLILESASTNQTSMYLCASMGGHRDEQFFGPGTRLTVL.

This clone has just a few counts. V gene TRBV7-9 combines with J gene TRBJ1-1, with unresolved D. The CDR3 covers 12 residues. Germline CDR1 and CDR2: SEHNR and FQNEAQ (reference sequence). V was trimmed by 6 bases and J by 1 base, leaving 6 bases between them. Here the CDR3 DNA reads TGTGCCAGCAGTTTAACGAACACTGAAGCTTTCTTT. Translation gives CASSLTNTEAFF.

The J gene is TRBJ2-3, the V gene TRBV11-1; D might be TRBD1 (6 bases). V was trimmed by 7 bases and J by 0 bases, leaving 14 bases between them. From germline, CDR1 is SGHAT and CDR2 FQDESV (reference sequence). CDR3 length: 15 amino acids. CDR3 sequence reads: CASTTPGVSTDTQYF. The CDR3 DNA reads as TGTGCCAGCACAACCCCAGGGGTCAGCACAGATACGCAGTATTTT.

The rearrangement links TRBV6-2 or TRBV6-3 to TRBJ1-2, with TRBD1 identical over 9 bases. Germline CDR1 and CDR2: MNHEY and SVGEGT. The V segment lost 1 base and the J segment 5 bases; nucleotides outside the gene matches: 11. There are 17 residues in the CDR3. CDR3: CASSYFNRGRVRYGYTF. As DNA, the CDR3 is TGTGCCAGCAGTTACTTCAACAGGGGGCGCGTACGGTATGGCTACACCTTC.

The V gene is TRBV5-5, the J gene TRBJ2-2, with D uncertain. Trimming cost V 5 bases and J 1 base, with 12 bases left between them. Germline-derived CDR1 and CDR2 are SGHKS and YYEKEE (reference sequence). The CDR3 is 15 amino acids. The CDR3, as DNA: TGTGCCAGCAGGGCTAAAACAGAGAACACCGGGGAGCTGTTTTTT. Protein sequence: CASRAKTENTGELFF.

DNA for the CDR3: TGTGCCAGCAGTTCAGCCTGGGAGCAGTACTTC. It specifies CASSSAWEQYF. The rearrangement uses TRBV6-5 and TRBJ2-7, with D uncertain. V dropped 4 bases and J dropped 7 bases, with 8 bases sitting between them. The CDR3 is 11 amino acids. Germline V gene sequence: CDR1 MNHEY, CDR2 SVGAGI.

DNA of the CDR3: TGTGCCTGGGCGACAGGGGTAGGCTATGGCTACACCTTC. Protein product: CAWATGVGYGYTF. The rearrangement joins TRBV30 to TRBJ1-2, with TRBD1 identical over 8 bases. The CDR3 runs to 13 residues. Germline V gives CDR1 GTSNPN, CDR2 SVGIG (reference sequence). With V trimmed by 5 bases and J by 4 bases, 6 bases remained unmatched.

For the CDR3, the DNA is TGTGCCACCAGCAGAGCCGGGACAGGGGAGGTCGAGCAGTACTTC. Protein sequence: CATSRAGTGEVEQYF. The chain employs TRBV15 and TRBJ2-7, with TRBD1 matching 10 bases. This CDR3 comprises 15 residues. CDR1 is LNHNV and CDR2 is YYDKDF in the germline V gene (reference sequence). The trim removed 1 base at V and 6 bases at J, leaving 6 bases unmatched.

This chain uses TRBV30 with TRBJ1-4; 8 nucleotides align to TRBD1. Germline CDR1 reads GTSNPN; CDR2 reads SVGIG (reference sequence). This CDR3 has 15 residues. V gave up 0 bases and J gave up 4 bases; unmatched junction bases: 4. The CDR3 region is CAWSVGTGYNEKLFF. CDR3 nucleotide sequence: TGTGCCTGGAGTGTCGGGACAGGCTATAATGAAAAACTGTTTTTT.

This clone has more than one count but fewer than ten. The V call is TRBV7-8, the J call TRBJ2-7; 8 positions agree with TRBD2. The V gene's germline CDR1 is SGHVS and CDR2 FQNEAQ. V shed 5 bases and J 5 bases; nucleotides not matched to a gene: 14. CDR3 size: 16 residues. CDR3 residues: CASSPLGAGDFNEQYF. The CDR3 DNA reads as TGTGCCAGCAGCCCCCTCGGAGCGGGGGACTTCAACGAGCAGTACTTC.

The chain has TRBV27 and TRBJ2-7, with D perhaps matching TRBD1 (5 bases). This CDR3 is built from 14 residues. CDR1 is MNHEY and CDR2 is SMNVEV in the germline V gene (reference sequence). Trimming left V 3 bases short and J 5 bases short, with 14 bases between. CDR3: CASSFEVQGNEQYF. The CDR3 DNA is TGTGCCAGCAGTTTTGAGGTGCAGGGCAACGAGCAGTACTTC.

V is TRBV3-1 (or the pseudogene TRBV3-2) and J is TRBJ2-1, with D perhaps TRBD1 or TRBD2 (5 bases each). The CDR3 spans 14 residues. Deletions cut 3 bases from V and 3 bases from J, with 9 bases between. CDR1 is LGHDT and CDR2 is YNNKEL in the germline V gene (reference sequence). The CDR3 sequence: CASSHRDGYNEQFF. The CDR3 DNA is TGTGCCAGCAGCCACCGGGACGGCTACAATGAGCAGTTCTTC.

The chain joins TRBV3-1 (or the pseudogene TRBV3-2) to TRBJ1-2; no reliable D call. The CDR3 contains 15 residues. The germline gives CDR1 LGHDT, CDR2 YNNKEL (reference sequence). V lost 4 bases to trimming and J lost 7 bases, with 19 bases between them. The CDR3 DNA sequence: TGTGCCAGCAGCCCCGGACGTATTTCAGTTAGTGGCTACACCTTC. Residues: CASSPGRISVSGYTF.

In its sample, this clone was seen once. The chain uses TRBV5-8 and TRBJ1-5; the D gene is possibly TRBD1 (5 bases). This CDR3 has 14 amino acids. Germline V CDR1 and CDR2: SGHTS, YDEGEE. V shed 0 bases and J shed 7 bases, with 11 bases lying between them. This CDR3 is CASSLVQGDQPQHF. The CDR3 DNA follows: TGTGCCAGCAGCTTGGTTCAGGGAGACCAGCCCCAGCATTTT.

CDR3 sequence reads: CASSTRHQPQHF. As DNA, the CDR3 is TGTGCCAGCAGCACTAGACATCAGCCCCAGCATTTT. The rearrangement links TRBV12-3 or TRBV12-4 to TRBJ1-5; D gene unclear. The CDR3 extends over 12 amino acids. Trimming stripped 6 bases from V and 5 bases from J, with 8 bases between.

The chain combines TRBV28 with TRBJ1-2; D gene unclear. CDR3 size: 13 residues. V gave up 6 bases and J gave up 0 bases, with 8 bases separating them. CDR1 and CDR2 (germline): MDHEN, SYDVKM. CDR3 in DNA: TGTGCCAGCAGCTTGGGGACTAACTATGGCTACACCTTC. Amino acids: CASSLGTNYGYTF.

The chain has TRBV28 and TRBJ2-1; a weak D match, TRBD1 (6 bases). Looked up from germline, CDR1 is MDHEN and CDR2 is SYDVKM. Trimming removed 6 bases from V and 2 bases from J, with 14 bases in between. The CDR3 has 15 residues. The CDR3 sequence: CASRKGGRTYNEQFF. Written as DNA, the CDR3 is TGTGCCAGCAGGAAAGGGGGAAGGACCTACAATGAGCAGTTCTTC.

The CDR3 sequence is CASSSPGQRNYGYTF. In DNA, the CDR3 is TGTGCCAGCAGTTCGCCGGGACAGAGAAACTATGGCTACACCTTC. The chain is built from TRBV28 and TRBJ1-2; the match to TRBD1 covers 7 bases. The germline V gene has CDR1 MDHEN and CDR2 SYDVKM. This CDR3 comprises 15 residues. J lost 2 bases, V lost 4 bases, and 7 bases had no gene match.